The clone carrying this T cell receptor (beta chain) came up many times. Its specificity is unknown. This entry comes from a study of prognosis after radiotherapy for stage I lung cancer. Study summary: Under 15 of the patients were found to have newly diagnosed primary stage I lung tumors, and roughly 5 were living with oligometastatic NSCLC after surgical resection of the primary tumor. The non-small cell lung cancer patients were all considered medically inoperable, with comorbidities accounting for this in 11 to 12 of them. Patients received 3 to 5 SBRT fractions with a biologically effective dose of at least 100 Gy. Findings and limits, study-wide: Tumor-specific status of the expanded TCR clones was not determined in the analysis.

V lost 5 bases and J lost 4; bases outside the gene matches: 11. The CDR3 has 17 residues. In germline, CDR1 is SGHNT, CDR2 YENEEA. Two-round multiplex PCR amplified TCR beta CDR3 from genomic DNA. Primers specific to each TRBV and TRBJ gene were used in first-round PCR. MiXCR, applied by TCRdb to the multiplex PCR reads, yields one record per CDR3 protein. The table has nearly 35,000 distinct CDR3 sequences, 30% to 35% seen once; the top ten hold roughly 17%. The clonotype was recovered from a donor aged 50 or older with non-small cell lung cancer. Sequences were derived from PBMCs, sampled before or after stereotactic body radiation therapy (not recorded which). The chain is built from TRBV11-3 and TRBJ2-1; TRBD2 matches at 10 bases. In nucleotides, the CDR3 is TGTGCCAGCAGCCGGGGCCCCCAAGCGGGAGGGTACAATGAGCAGTTCTTC. It specifies CASSRGPQAGGYNEQFF.